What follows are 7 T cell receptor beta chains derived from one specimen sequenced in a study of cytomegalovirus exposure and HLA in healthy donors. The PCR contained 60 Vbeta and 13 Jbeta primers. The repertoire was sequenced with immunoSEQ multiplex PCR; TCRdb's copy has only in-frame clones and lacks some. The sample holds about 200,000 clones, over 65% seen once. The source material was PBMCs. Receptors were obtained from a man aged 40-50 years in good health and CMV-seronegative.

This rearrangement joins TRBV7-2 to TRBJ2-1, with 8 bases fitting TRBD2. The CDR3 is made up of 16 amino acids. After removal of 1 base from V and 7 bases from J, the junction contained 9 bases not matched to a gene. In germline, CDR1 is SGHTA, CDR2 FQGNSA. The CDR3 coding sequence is TGTGCCAGCAGCTTAGATTTGGCGGGGGGTCGGAATGAGCAGTTCTTC. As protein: CASSLDLAGGRNEQFF.

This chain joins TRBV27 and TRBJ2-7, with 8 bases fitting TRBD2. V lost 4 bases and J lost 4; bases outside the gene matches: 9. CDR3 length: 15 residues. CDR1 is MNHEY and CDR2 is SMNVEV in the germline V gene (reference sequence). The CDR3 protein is CASSSGLGALYEQYF. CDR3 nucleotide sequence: TGTGCCAGCAGTTCGGGACTAGGGGCCCTATACGAGCAGTACTTC.

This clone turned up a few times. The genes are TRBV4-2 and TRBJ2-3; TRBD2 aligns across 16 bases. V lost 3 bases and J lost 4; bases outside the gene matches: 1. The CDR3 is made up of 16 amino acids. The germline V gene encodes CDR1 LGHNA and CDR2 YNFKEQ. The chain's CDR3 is CASSQGTSGGADTQYF. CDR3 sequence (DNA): TGTGCCAGCAGCCAGGGGACTAGCGGGGGGGCAGATACGCAGTATTTT.

DNA for the CDR3: TGTGCCAGCAGCCTGGGACTAGTGTACGAGCAGTACTTC. It yields the protein CASSLGLVYEQYF. The chain links TRBV11-2 to TRBJ2-7; 8 nucleotides agree with TRBD2. The CDR3 sequence is 13 residues long. Per the germline V gene, CDR1 is SGHAT and CDR2 is FQNNGV. J was trimmed by 4 bases and V by 5 bases; bases with no gene match: 4.

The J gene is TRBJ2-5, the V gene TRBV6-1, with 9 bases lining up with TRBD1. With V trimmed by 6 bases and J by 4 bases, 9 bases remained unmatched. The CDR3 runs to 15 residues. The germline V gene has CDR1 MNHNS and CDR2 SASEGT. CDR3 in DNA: TGTGCCAGCAGCTTAGGACAGGGGAGAGCAGAGACCCAGTACTTC. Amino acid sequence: CASSLGQGRAETQYF.

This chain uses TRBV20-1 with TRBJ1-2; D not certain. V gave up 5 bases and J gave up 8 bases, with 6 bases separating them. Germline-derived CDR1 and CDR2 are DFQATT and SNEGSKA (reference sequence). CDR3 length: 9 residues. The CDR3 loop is CSALPGYTF. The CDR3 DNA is TGCAGTGCTCTTCCGGGCTACACCTTC.

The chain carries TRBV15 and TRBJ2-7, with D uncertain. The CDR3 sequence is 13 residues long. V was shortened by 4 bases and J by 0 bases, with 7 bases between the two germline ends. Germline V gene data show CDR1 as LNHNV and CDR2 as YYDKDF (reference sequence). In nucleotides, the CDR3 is TGTGCCACCAGCAACCCTAGCTCCTACGAGCAGTACTTC. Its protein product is CATSNPSSYEQYF.